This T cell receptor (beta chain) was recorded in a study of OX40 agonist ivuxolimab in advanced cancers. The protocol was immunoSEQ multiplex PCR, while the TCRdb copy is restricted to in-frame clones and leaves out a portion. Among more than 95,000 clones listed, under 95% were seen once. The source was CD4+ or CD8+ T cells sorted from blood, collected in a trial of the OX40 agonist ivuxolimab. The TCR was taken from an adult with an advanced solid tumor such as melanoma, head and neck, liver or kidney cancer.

CDR3 protein: CATSGHMNTEAFF. CDR3 nucleotides: TGTGCCACCTCGGGACATATGAACACTGAAGCTTTCTTT. The chain has TRBV7-2 and TRBJ1-1; TRBD1 is a possible D gene (6 bases). Trimming took off 10 bases at V and 0 bases at J, with 12 bases between the two ends. The CDR3 spans 13 residues. From germline, CDR1 is SGHTA and CDR2 FQGNSA.